This T cell receptor (beta chain) was retrieved from a study of blood T cell repertoires in COVID-19. Study-wide context: There were acute and convalescent COVID-19 samples, and they came from the United States, Italy and Spain. Nucleic acid was either cDNA or gDNA, and it came from T cells, B-cell-depleted T cells, or PBMCs.

This CDR3 spans 14 amino acids. Trimming removed 1 base from V and 1 base from J, with 7 bases in between. Per germline, CDR1 SGHTA and CDR2 FQGNSA. As handled by the study authors: Estimated nucleated cell counts came from reference gene primer amplification. The assay was immunoSEQ multiplex PCR, and TCRdb's table has in-frame clones only and misses some. The V and J calls and clone size were taken over from that table, and D and trimming were inferred from the DNA. The sample consists of some 160,000 clones, around 83% of them appearing once. The chain uses TRBV7-2 and TRBJ1-1, with unresolved D. The sequence was collected from a human donor in a cohort sampled during active COVID-19. Source material: peripheral blood. The CDR3 DNA reads as TGTGCCAGCAGCTTAGAATTCGGGAACACTGAAGCTTTCTTT. It yields the protein CASSLEFGNTEAFF.